These 23 T cell receptor beta chains originate from one sample sequenced in a study of blood T cells in healthy people across ages. Combining a sample-barcoded 5' primer with a J-beta primer mix, a second PCR ran for 7 to 11 cycles. TCRdb re-derived calls from the 5' RACE reads in MiXCR, one entry per CDR3 protein. Of more than 800,000 distinct CDR3 sequences in the sample, over 35% were seen once. Input material: blood. Receptors were obtained from a woman aged 55 to 70 in good health.

The chain combines TRBV20-1 with TRBJ1-1; TRBD1 might be the D (5 bases). The germline V gene encodes CDR1 DFQATT and CDR2 SNEGSKA (reference sequence). Trimming cost V 6 bases and J 10 bases, with 18 bases left between them. The CDR3 is 12 amino acids. CDR3 nucleotides: TGCAGTGCGACGGGACTCTCCGACCCAGCTTTCTTT. Encoded protein: CSATGLSDPAFF.

This clonotype has only a few counts. V gene TRBV6-6 combines with J gene TRBJ2-5, with D possibly TRBD2 on 5 matching bases. The germline V and J ends were trimmed by 4 bases and 11 bases, with 20 bases remaining between them. The CDR3 spans 14 residues. Per germline, CDR1 MNHNY and CDR2 SVGAGI (reference sequence). CDR3 sequence: CASSSLHLGAEQYF. The CDR3 DNA reads as TGTGCCAGCAGTTCCCTTCATCTGGGAGCTGAGCAGTACTTC.

J is TRBJ1-5 and V is TRBV6-5, with 10 nucleotides matching TRBD1. The CDR3 runs to 16 residues. After removal of 6 bases from V and 2 bases from J, the junction contained 7 bases not matched to a gene. Germline CDR1 is MNHEY and CDR2 is SVGAGI. The CDR3 sequence: CASSRGTGAGNQPQHF. The CDR3 region has the DNA TGTGCCAGCAGCAGGGGGACAGGGGCAGGCAATCAGCCCCAGCATTTT.

V is TRBV12-3 or TRBV12-4 and J is TRBJ2-7; 14 bases line up with TRBD2. CDR3 length: 18 residues. With V trimmed by 6 bases and J by 1 base, 11 bases remained unmatched. The CDR3 reads CASSPRLAGGPGSYEQYF. The CDR3 DNA sequence: TGTGCCAGCAGCCCACGACTAGCGGGAGGGCCGGGATCCTACGAGCAGTACTTC.

This sequence joins TRBV25-1 and TRBJ1-1; a possible D gene is TRBD1 (6 bases). This CDR3 region has 13 residues. V lost 1 base to trimming and J lost 8 bases, with 11 bases between them. The germline gives CDR1 MGHDK, CDR2 SYGVNS. The CDR3 protein is CASSEWGQPEAFF. CDR3 DNA sequence: TGTGCCAGCAGTGAATGGGGGCAGCCCGAAGCTTTCTTT.

V is TRBV12-3 or TRBV12-4 and J is TRBJ2-3; 14 positions match TRBD2. V shed 4 bases and J 1 base; nucleotides not matched to a gene: 10. The CDR3 consists of 19 residues. The CDR3, as DNA: TGTGCCAGCAGTTCCCCGGGACTAGCGGGAGTTCGGGGCACAGATACGCAGTATTTT. It specifies CASSSPGLAGVRGTDTQYF.

This clonotype was detected a few times. The chain is built from TRBV15 and TRBJ2-4, with D maybe TRBD2 (6 bases). This CDR3 has 15 amino acids. The V end lost 2 bases, the J end lost 8 bases, and 16 bases lay between the germline ends. The germline V gene encodes CDR1 LNHNV and CDR2 YYDKDF (reference sequence). CDR3 sequence: CATSRPGPGDDIQYF. The CDR3 coding sequence is TGTGCCACCAGCAGACCCGGACCGGGAGATGACATTCAGTACTTC.

This clonotype was detected a few times. The V call is TRBV7-2, the J call TRBJ2-7, with 7 bases that match TRBD2. The germline gives CDR1 SGHTA, CDR2 FQGNSA. J gave up 4 bases and V 1 base, and 10 bases lay outside the gene matches. CDR3 length equals 16 residues. The DNA of the CDR3 is TGTGCCAGCAGCTTAGTCTTCGCGGGAGTGTGGTACGAGCAGTACTTC. As protein: CASSLVFAGVWYEQYF.

The V gene is TRBV18, the J gene TRBJ2-5; 13 bases fit TRBD2. The CDR3 loop spans 17 amino acids. Looked up from germline, CDR1 is KGHSH and CDR2 is LQKENI. The ends lost 3 bases at V and 3 bases at J; junction bases unmatched: 7. CDR3 in amino acids: CASSPGFGLAGEETQYF. Here the CDR3 DNA reads TGTGCCAGCTCACCTGGTTTTGGACTAGCGGGAGAAGAGACCCAGTACTTC.

The chain links TRBV20-1 to TRBJ2-1; 7 nucleotides agree with TRBD2. This CDR3 comprises 13 residues. CDR1 is DFQATT, CDR2 SNEGSKA, per germline (reference sequence). Trimming removed 6 bases from V and 8 bases from J; junction bases left unmatched: 10. The chain's CDR3 is CSAQTGGRDEQFF. The CDR3 bases are TGCAGTGCCCAGACTGGAGGGAGGGATGAGCAGTTCTTC.

This clonotype showed up just a few times. The chain carries TRBV7-9 and TRBJ1-2, with D possibly being TRBD1 (6 bases). The CDR3 is 15 amino acids. V was pared by 5 bases and J by 4 bases, with 17 bases between. Germline values: CDR1 SEHNR, CDR2 FQNEAQ (reference sequence). The CDR3 DNA follows: TGTGCCAGCAGCGCGACCGGGACACCGGCCTATGGCTACACCTTC. The encoded protein is CASSATGTPAYGYTF.

The rearrangement joins TRBV11-2 to TRBJ2-7, with D possibly TRBD1 on 5 matching bases. This CDR3 has 15 amino acids. The V end was cut by 1 base, the J end by 1 base, with 11 bases between. CDR1 and CDR2 from the germline V gene are SGHAT and FQNNGV. The CDR3 protein is CASSLVSGKSYEQYF. In DNA form, the CDR3 reads TGTGCCAGCAGCTTAGTTTCAGGGAAGTCCTACGAGCAGTACTTC. Combining the CDR3 with reference TRBV11-2 and TRBJ2-7 gives the whole variable domain EAGVAQSPRYKIIEKRQSVAFWCNPISGHATLYWYQQILGQGPKLLIQFQNNGVVDDSQLPKDRFSAERLKGVDSTLKIQPAKLEDSAVYLCASSLVSGKSYEQYFGPGTRLTVT.

This clonotype was detected only a few times. This chain joins TRBV25-1 and TRBJ1-2; D is ambiguous. The CDR3 is made up of 13 amino acids. Germline V gene sequence: CDR1 MGHDK, CDR2 SYGVNS. The V gene lost 3 bases and the J gene lost 4 bases, with 9 bases spanning the gap. The CDR3: CASSEDGPYGYTF. In nucleotides, the CDR3 is TGTGCCAGCAGTGAGGACGGTCCCTATGGCTACACCTTC.

This clonotype was observed a handful of times. The CDR3 reads CASSLPTAGYTF. The CDR3 nucleotides are TGTGCCAGCAGTCTCCCGACAGCGGGCTACACCTTC. The chain employs TRBV6-1 and TRBJ1-2, with D tentatively TRBD1 (5 bases). V was clipped by 5 bases and J by 8 bases, with 12 bases between them. The CDR3 sequence is 12 residues long. The germline V gene has CDR1 MNHNS and CDR2 SASEGT.

The V and J genes are TRBV7-8 and TRBJ2-4; 8 positions agree with TRBD2. The ends lost 6 bases at V and 13 bases at J; junction bases unmatched: 11. The CDR3 sequence is 13 residues long. Germline assignment: CDR1 SGHVS and CDR2 FQNEAQ. The CDR3 coding sequence is TGTGCCAGCAGTCAGGCGGGGGGCATGTGGCAGTACTTC. This sequence encodes CASSQAGGMWQYF.

The chain is built from TRBV9 and TRBJ2-7; TRBD2 might be the D (6 bases). Per the germline V gene, CDR1 is SGDLS and CDR2 is YYNGEE. V was pared by 4 bases and J by 1 base, with 12 bases between. The CDR3 totals 14 residues. CDR3 bases: TGTGCCAGCAGCCCAGGCGGGACGTCCTACGAGCAGTACTTC. Encoded protein: CASSPGGTSYEQYF.

This clonotype came up a few times. The genes are TRBV29-1 and TRBJ2-7, with 11 bases fitting TRBD1. Germline V gene lookup returns CDR1 SQVTM and CDR2 ANQGSEA. The CDR3 runs to 14 residues. J was trimmed by 6 bases and V by 7 bases; bases with no gene match: 11. The CDR3 protein is CSGAPGQGVGEQYF. The CDR3 coding sequence is TGCAGCGGTGCTCCGGGACAGGGGGTAGGCGAGCAGTACTTC.

The rearrangement joins TRBV28 to TRBJ1-2; no clear D. The CDR3 is 13 amino acids. Trimming cost V 2 bases and J 6 bases, with 10 bases left between them. Germline assignment: CDR1 MDHEN and CDR2 SYDVKM. The CDR3 loop is CASSLTPRDGYTF. CDR3 sequence (DNA): TGTGCCAGCAGTTTAACCCCTAGAGATGGCTACACCTTC.

This clonotype has at least ten counts. This sequence joins TRBV20-1 and TRBJ2-5; TRBD2 agrees at 11 bases. The V gene's germline CDR1 is DFQATT and CDR2 SNEGSKA (reference sequence). The CDR3 consists of 14 residues. V dropped 6 bases and J dropped 5; count of bases not matched to a gene: 8. CDR3 DNA sequence: TGCAGTGCCCTTAGCGGGAGGGCCTATGAGACCCAGTACTTC. It translates to CSALSGRAYETQYF.

In DNA, the CDR3 is TGTGCCAGCAGTGCAGGGTTGGGAGATACGCAGTATTTT. This codes for CASSAGLGDTQYF. The rearrangement joins TRBV7-2 to TRBJ2-3; D might be TRBD1 (5 bases). V dropped 6 bases and J dropped 5 bases, with 12 bases sitting between them. This CDR3 contains 13 residues. CDR1 and CDR2 from the germline V gene are SGHTA and FQGNSA.

V usage is TRBV5-1 and J usage is TRBJ2-1; 10 bases line up with TRBD2. After removal of 0 bases from V and 7 bases from J, the junction contained 10 bases not matched to a gene. The CDR3 runs 17 residues. Germline CDR1 reads SGHRS; CDR2 reads YFSETQ. CDR3 sequence reads: CASSLALAGIWGNEQFF. The CDR3 bases are TGCGCCAGCAGCTTGGCACTAGCGGGAATCTGGGGGAATGAGCAGTTCTTC.

In regard to this clonotype: This sequence may be a read error, since a much larger clone differs from it by one base. This chain links TRBV24-1 with TRBJ2-7, with D possibly being TRBD2 (7 bases). V was cut by 5 bases and J by 3 bases, with 16 bases left in between. The CDR3 contains 15 residues. Germline assignment: CDR1 KGHDR and CDR2 SFDVKD. The CDR3: CATSGGGAGHYEQYF. CDR3 bases: TGTGCCACCAGTGGAGGGGGAGCGGGGCACTACGAGCAGTACTTC.

The chain couples TRBV3-1 to TRBJ2-1; 9 bases are shared with TRBD2. Germline V lookup: CDR1 LGHDT, CDR2 YNNKEL (reference sequence). This CDR3 is built from 14 residues. V was pared by 4 bases and J by 9 bases, with 7 bases of the junction left unmatched. CDR3 sequence: CASSPRALAGEQFF. The CDR3, as DNA: TGTGCCAGCAGCCCCCGCGCACTAGCGGGTGAGCAGTTCTTC.